The entry below gives a single T cell receptor (beta chain) sequence along with its context. The data belong to a study of blood T cell repertoires in COVID-19. About the research overall: COVID-19 samples collected from the United States, Italy and Spain covered acute and convalescent phases.

In germline, CDR1 is MNHEY, CDR2 SMNVEV (reference sequence). Germline trimming cut 2 bases from V and 5 bases from J; bases unmatched to any gene: 9. The length of the CDR3 is 17 residues. Original methodology: Amplification from reference gene primers served as the basis for estimated nucleated cell counts. Here immunoSEQ multiplex PCR was the method, and the copy in TCRdb shows in-frame clones only, minus some. V and J calls plus clone size are reproduced from that table; the DNA served to infer D and trimming. The table has more than 110,000 clones, 76% seen once; the top ten hold 3.5% to 5%. Sequenced material: peripheral blood. The receptor was derived from a woman aged 80 or older with active or convalescent COVID-19. This chain connects TRBV27 to TRBJ2-5; 12 nucleotides line up with TRBD2. The CDR3 spells CASSLRASGGVRETQYF. The CDR3, as DNA: TGTGCCAGCAGTTTAAGGGCTAGCGGGGGGGTGAGGGAGACCCAGTACTTC.